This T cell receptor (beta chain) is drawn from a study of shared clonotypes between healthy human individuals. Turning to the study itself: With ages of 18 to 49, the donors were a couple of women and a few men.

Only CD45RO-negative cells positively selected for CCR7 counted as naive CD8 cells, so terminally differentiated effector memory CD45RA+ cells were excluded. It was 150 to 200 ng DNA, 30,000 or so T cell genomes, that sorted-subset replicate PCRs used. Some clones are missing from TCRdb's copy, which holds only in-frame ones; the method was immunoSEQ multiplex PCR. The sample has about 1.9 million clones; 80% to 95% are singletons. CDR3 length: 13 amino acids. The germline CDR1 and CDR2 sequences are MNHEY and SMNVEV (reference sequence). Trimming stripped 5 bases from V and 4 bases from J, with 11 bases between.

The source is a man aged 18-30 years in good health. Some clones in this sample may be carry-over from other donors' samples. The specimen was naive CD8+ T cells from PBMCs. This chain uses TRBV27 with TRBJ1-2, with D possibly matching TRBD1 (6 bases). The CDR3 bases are TGTGCCAGCAGTATCGGACAGACCTATGGCTACACCTTC. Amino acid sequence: CASSIGQTYGYTF.